One sample yielded the 5 T cell receptor beta chains listed below, sequenced in a study of cytomegalovirus exposure and HLA in healthy donors. Both 60 Vbeta primers and 13 Jbeta primers went into the PCR. Clones were read by immunoSEQ multiplex PCR, and TCRdb kept only the in-frame ones, dropping some. The sample lists about 140,000 clones, approximately 80% occurring once. Sequencing used PBMCs. These receptors were taken from a man younger than 45 in good health and CMV-seronegative.

The chain couples TRBV7-2 to TRBJ2-1, with D maybe TRBD2 (5 bases). Germline assignment: CDR1 SGHTA and CDR2 FQGNSA. The length of the CDR3 is 13 residues. Trimming removed 5 bases from V and 7 bases from J, with 12 bases in between. The CDR3 DNA is TGTGCCAGCAGCCGGAGGAGGTCTAATGAGCAGTTCTTC. Translation gives CASSRRRSNEQFF.

The chain uses TRBV4-1 and TRBJ1-2, with 9 bases identical to TRBD1. With 5 bases clipped from V and 3 bases from J, the junction kept 7 bases outside the gene matches. There are 15 residues in the CDR3. Per germline, CDR1 MGHRA and CDR2 YSYEKL. The CDR3 DNA is TGCGCCAGCAGCTACAGGGGGCAGGAGGACTATGGCTACACCTTC. As protein: CASSYRGQEDYGYTF.

The chain couples TRBV5-1 to TRBJ2-4, with D possibly being TRBD2 (5 bases). The CDR3 consists of 13 residues. The ends were cut back, 4 bases at V and 8 bases at J, with 13 bases in the middle. CDR1 is SGHRS, CDR2 YFSETQ, per germline. CDR3 sequence (DNA): TGCGCCAGCAGCGCGCCGGGAACTTACATTCAGTACTTC. It is translated as CASSAPGTYIQYF.

The chain combines TRBV9 with TRBJ1-5; D is ambiguous. V was pared by 1 base and J by 0 bases, with 2 bases between. Germline V gene data show CDR1 as SGDLS and CDR2 as YYNGEE. The CDR3 covers 13 residues. The DNA for the CDR3 is TGTGCCAGCAGCGTATATAGCAATCAGCCCCAGCATTTT. Translating gives CASSVYSNQPQHF. Full variable domain (rest looked up from reference TRBV9 and TRBJ1-5): DSGVTQTPKHLITATGQRVTLRCSPRSGDLSVYWYQQSLDQGLQFLIQYYNGEERAKGNILERFSAQQFPDLHSELNLSSLELGDSALYFCASSVYSNQPQHFGDGTRLSIL.

The V and J genes are TRBV4-2 and TRBJ2-2; D is perhaps TRBD2 (7 bases). Germline CDR1 reads LGHNA; CDR2 reads YNFKEQ. This CDR3 contains 15 residues. The V gene lost 4 bases and the J gene lost 5 bases, with 14 bases spanning the gap. The CDR3 DNA reads as TGTGCCAGCAGCCCAGGGGCAGCGGGGACCGGGGAGCTGTTTTTT. It codes for CASSPGAAGTGELFF.